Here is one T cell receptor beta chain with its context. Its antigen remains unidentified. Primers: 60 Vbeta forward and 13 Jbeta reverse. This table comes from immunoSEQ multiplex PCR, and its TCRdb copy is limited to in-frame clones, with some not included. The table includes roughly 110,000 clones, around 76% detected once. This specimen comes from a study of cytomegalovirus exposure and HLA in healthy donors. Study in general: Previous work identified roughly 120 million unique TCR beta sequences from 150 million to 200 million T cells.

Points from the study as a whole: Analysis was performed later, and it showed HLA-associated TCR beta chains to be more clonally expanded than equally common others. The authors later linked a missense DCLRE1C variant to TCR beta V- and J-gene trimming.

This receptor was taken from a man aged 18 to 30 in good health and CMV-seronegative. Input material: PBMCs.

The CDR3 loop is CASTELQGANTGELFF. Here the CDR3 DNA reads TGTGCCAGCACCGAACTACAGGGGGCGAACACCGGGGAGCTGTTTTTT. The chain is built from TRBV27 and TRBJ2-2, with 8 bases fitting TRBD1. The CDR3 has 16 residues. The J segment lost 0 bases and the V segment lost 7 bases, leaving 7 bases of the junction unmatched. The germline gives CDR1 MNHEY, CDR2 SMNVEV (reference sequence).